This T cell receptor (beta chain) emerged from a study of CD8+ T cells in alopecia areata. Study-wide background: Treatment of the treated patients consisted of oral tofacitinib, 5 to 10 mg twice daily. The study gave tofacitinib for 6 to 18 months, then 6 months off drug.

As concerns this clone: Its antigen remains unknown.

Study results and limitations: Higher clonality than in normal scalp was seen in lesional scalp, especially alopecia totalis/universalis. TCRs were shared less clearly across patients than in mice, possibly for HLA-related reasons.

Germline V gives CDR1 SGHTA, CDR2 FQGNSA. The V gene end was trimmed by 5 bases and the J gene end by 3 bases; junction bases not matched to a gene: 5. This CDR3 contains 14 residues. Reverse transcription of extracted RNA yielded cDNA, which provided the sequencing template. Clones were read by immunoSEQ multiplex PCR, and TCRdb kept only the in-frame ones, dropping some. The sample lists about 180,000 clones, more than 60% occurring once. The chain recombines TRBV7-2 with TRBJ2-7; 9 bases are a match to TRBD2. The specimen comprised CD4+ T cells sorted from blood, sampled at week 0. The sequence derives from a human donor with alopecia areata. The CDR3: CASSPGLAFYEQYF. The CDR3 DNA reads as TGTGCCAGCAGCCCGGGACTAGCTTTCTACGAGCAGTACTTC.